The 4 T cell receptor delta chains reported below all come from one sample, sequenced in a study of γδ T cells in repeated Plasmodium falciparum infection (dated by TCRdb to the early 2020s). Preparation of the library involved multiplex PCR. The sequencer was an Illumina MiSeq. The public reads were reprocessed by TCRdb using CATT, and rows of matching DNA were later combined. The sample contains tens of thousands of delta-chain clones, about 1.6% of them found a single time. 8.6% of the sample is held by the ten biggest clonotypes. Vgamma9/Vdelta2+ and Vdelta2-negative gammadelta T cell populations were flow-sorted from peripheral blood mononuclear cells for bulk TCR repertoire analysis. Material for sequencing was gamma-delta T cells from blood. The receptors were sampled from a pool of human donors (malaria-infected and uninfected, not separated).

This clone was observed many times. A far larger clone is only one base removed, so a read error is likely. Other DNA sequences from this sample encode an identical CDR3 as well. V gene TRDV2 combines with J gene TRDJ1; D not certain. Per the germline V gene, CDR1 is GEAIGNYY and CDR2 is EKD. This CDR3 is 14 amino acids long. Here the CDR3 reads CACDSLLNTDKLIF. The CDR3 region has the DNA TGTGCCTGTGACTCCTTACTTAACACCGATAAACTTATCTTT.

This clone turned up a few times. The amino acid sequence in TCRdb belongs to a much larger clone and departs from this DNA's translation at residue 15, likely a sequencing read error; the sequence shown is translated from the DNA. The chain has TRDV1 and TRDJ1, with 13 nucleotides matching TRDD3. TCRdb offers no J gene call, so here the DNA was matched to germline to obtain one. This CDR3 has 21 residues. Germline V gives CDR1 TSWWSYY, CDR2 QGS. V lost 2 bases, J lost 1 base, and 16 bases stayed unmatched. The CDR3 region is CALGEWNWGIRRPPCTDKLIF. In DNA form, the CDR3 reads TGTGCTCTTGGGGAATGGAACTGGGGGATACGTCGGCCACCGTGCACCGATAAACTCATCTTT.

Concerning this clone: This likely stems from a read error, as it lies one base from a far larger clone. Distinct nucleotide sequences in the sample also encode this CDR3. The chain joins TRDV1 to TRDJ1, with no clear D. TCRdb records no J gene; here it was assigned by comparing the DNA to germline. Per germline, CDR1 TSWWSYY and CDR2 QGS. The CDR3 runs to 14 residues. In nucleotides, the CDR3 is TGTGCTCTTGGAGAACCGGATCCTTTGCTGAAACTCATCTTT. Amino acids: CALGEPDPLLKLIF.

Points on this clone: This probably arose from a read error, given a far larger clone one base away. Other DNA sequences in this sample translate to the same CDR3. The rearrangement joins TRDV2 to TRDJ1, with 13 positions matching TRDD3. The J gene was not available in TCRdb and was assigned here by matching the DNA to germline segments. Germline CDR1 and CDR2: GEAIGNYY and EKD. V shed 3 bases, J shed 0 bases, and the junction held 21 bases outside the gene matches. The CDR3 consists of 22 residues. CDR3 in DNA: TGTGCCTGTGACCCCCCCTTAAAAATCTCAACTGGGGGATACGGGGACACCGATAAACTCATCTTT. Its translation is CACDPPLKISTGGYGDTDKLIF.